This TCR beta chain is from a study of blood T cell repertoires in COVID-19 (dated by TCRdb to 2018 to 2021). For context, the study as a whole: The collaborator samples originated in the United States, Italy and Spain and spanned the acute and convalescent phases of COVID-19. The material from the prospective study consisted of cDNA or gDNA derived from T cells, B-cell-depleted T cells, or PBMCs. The dataset comprised deeply sampled blood TCRbeta repertoires from subjects exposed to, actively infected with, or recovered from COVID-19. A freely available public database, intended as a resource for researchers studying the immune response to SARS-CoV-2, is where the repertoires were released. The samples were drawn from two sources: the first 160 participants of the ongoing ImmuneRACE study, and some 1,300 subjects contributed by 6 global collaborators. A de-identified subject ID, COVID-19 status, age in years and sex were almost always included in the sample metadata. HLA class I and class II types, where available, came from metadata supplied by the sample provider rather than from assay-based typing. What the authors observed across the whole study: How much clinical and demographic metadata was included differed by source and by participant, and the metadata was provided uncurated.

Whole blood was collected in K2EDTA tubes by collaborating institutions according to the institutions' own protocols. For TCRbeta analysis, collaborator samples were shipped as frozen whole blood, as isolated PBMCs, or as DNA extracted from either sample type. TCRbeta CDR3 regions were amplified from genomic DNA by means of the immunoSEQ Assay, a bias-controlled multiplex PCR. The source study handled its data this way. Within the assay, amplification of reference gene primers was used to estimate how many nucleated cells each sample contained. Sequence reads were collapsed and filtered to measure the absolute abundance of every unique TCRbeta CDR3 rearrangement. For each sample, productive Simpson clonality was calculated by taking the square root of Simpson's diversity index across productive rearrangements. TCRdb's version of the immuneACCESS table is confined to in-frame rearrangements and falls short of the full clone set. An unresolved V gene accounts for under half of the shortfall where checked; the remainder is of unknown origin. For V, J and clone size, that table is used; D and trimming come from the DNA. This sample is represented by over 55,000 clones; over 80% of them were singletons. Roughly an eighth of the sample rests with the top ten.

About this clone: No antigen is known for it. The input lacks base qualities; no much larger clone sits a single base away.

Sequencing was carried out using peripheral blood. The clonotype was recovered from a woman aged 80 or older with acute or convalescent COVID-19.

The CDR3 has the sequence CASSPHGGAQPDTQYF. In nucleotide form, the sequence is TGTGCCAGCAGCCCTCATGGGGGGGCACAGCCAGATACGCAGTATTTT. The rearrangement joined TRBV3-1 (or the pseudogene TRBV3-2) to TRBJ2-3; the D segment could be TRBD2, given 7 matching bases. The germline ends are 18 bases apart after V is trimmed by 4 bases and J by 4 bases. The CDR3, from cysteine to phenylalanine, totals 16 residues. Just CDR3 DNA is preserved here, 48 bases in frame from base 1. CDR1 is given as LGHDT and CDR2 as YNNKEL, both from the germline V gene (reference sequence).